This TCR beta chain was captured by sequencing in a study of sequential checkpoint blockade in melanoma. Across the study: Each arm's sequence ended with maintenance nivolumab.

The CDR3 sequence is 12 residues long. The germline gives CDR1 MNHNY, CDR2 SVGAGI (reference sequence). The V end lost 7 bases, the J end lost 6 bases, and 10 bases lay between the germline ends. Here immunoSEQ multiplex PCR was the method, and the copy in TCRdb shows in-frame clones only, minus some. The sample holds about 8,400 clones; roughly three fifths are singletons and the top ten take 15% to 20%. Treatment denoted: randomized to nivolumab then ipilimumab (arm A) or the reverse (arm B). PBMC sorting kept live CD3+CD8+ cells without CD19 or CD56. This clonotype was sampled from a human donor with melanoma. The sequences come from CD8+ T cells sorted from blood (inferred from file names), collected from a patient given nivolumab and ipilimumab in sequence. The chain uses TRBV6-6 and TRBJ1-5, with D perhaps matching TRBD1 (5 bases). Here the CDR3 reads CASTHGGQPQHF. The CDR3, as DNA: TGTGCCAGCACCCACGGGGGTCAGCCCCAGCATTTT.